This T cell receptor beta chain is drawn from a study of blood T cell repertoires in COVID-19. Study at large: Sites in the United States, Italy and Spain provided acute and convalescent COVID-19 samples. In each case, the material was cDNA or gDNA derived from T cells, B-cell-depleted T cells, or PBMCs.

Germline V gene sequence: CDR1 SGDLS, CDR2 YYNGEE. This CDR3 has 15 residues. Deletions cut 8 bases from V and 4 bases from J, with 21 bases between. Authors' analysis steps: Nucleated cell counts were estimated from reference gene primer amplification. Sequencing was performed with immunoSEQ multiplex PCR; in TCRdb, only in-frame clones are kept and a portion is missing. The DNA was the basis for D and trimming; V, J and clone size are from that table. The sample has 200,000 or so clones, about 85% seen once. Followed longitudinally, the Seattle patients had been enrolled during active infection. This clonotype was sampled from a person aged 70 to 85 with COVID-19, enrolled during active disease. The J gene is TRBJ2-5, the V gene TRBV9; tentative D call: TRBD2 (6 bases). The sample taken for sequencing was peripheral blood. The CDR3 DNA is TGTGCCAGTACCCCCGGAGAGGCGCGGGGAGAGACCCAGTACTTC. Its translation: CASTPGEARGETQYF.